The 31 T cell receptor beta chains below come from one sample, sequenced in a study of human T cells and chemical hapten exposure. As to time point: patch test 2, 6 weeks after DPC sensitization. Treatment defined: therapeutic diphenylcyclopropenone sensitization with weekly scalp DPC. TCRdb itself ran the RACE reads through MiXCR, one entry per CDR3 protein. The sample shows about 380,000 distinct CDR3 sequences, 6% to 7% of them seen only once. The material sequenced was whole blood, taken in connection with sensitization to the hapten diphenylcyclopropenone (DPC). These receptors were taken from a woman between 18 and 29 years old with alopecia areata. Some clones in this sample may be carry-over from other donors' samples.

CDR3 in amino acids: CASSFTGTGLTDTQYF. For the CDR3, the DNA is TGTGCCAGCAGCTTCACCGGGACAGGACTCACAGATACGCAGTATTTT. This chain joins TRBV5-6 and TRBJ2-3; TRBD1 matches 8 bases. This CDR3 contains 16 residues. Trimming took 2 bases from V and 2 from J; bases not matched to a gene: 7. Germline CDR1 and CDR2: SGHDT and YYEEEE.

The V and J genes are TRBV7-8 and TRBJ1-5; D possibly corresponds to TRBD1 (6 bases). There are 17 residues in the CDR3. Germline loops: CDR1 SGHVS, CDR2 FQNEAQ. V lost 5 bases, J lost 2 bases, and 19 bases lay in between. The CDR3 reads CASSGDRSGYGNQPQHF. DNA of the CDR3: TGTGCCAGCAGCGGCGACAGGTCTGGGTATGGCAATCAGCCCCAGCATTTT.

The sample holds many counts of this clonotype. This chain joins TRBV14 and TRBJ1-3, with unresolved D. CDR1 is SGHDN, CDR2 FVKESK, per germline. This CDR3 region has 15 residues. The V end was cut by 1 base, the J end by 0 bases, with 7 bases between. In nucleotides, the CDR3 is TGTGCCAGCAGCCAAGGACGGAGCTCTGGAAACACCATATATTTT. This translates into CASSQGRSSGNTIYF.

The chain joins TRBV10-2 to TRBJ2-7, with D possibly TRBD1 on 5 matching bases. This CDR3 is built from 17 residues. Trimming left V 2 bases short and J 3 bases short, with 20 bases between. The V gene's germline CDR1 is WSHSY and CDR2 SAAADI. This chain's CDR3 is CASSETSIDSAYYEQYF. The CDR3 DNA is TGCGCCAGCAGTGAGACCTCTATAGACAGTGCTTACTACGAGCAGTACTTC.

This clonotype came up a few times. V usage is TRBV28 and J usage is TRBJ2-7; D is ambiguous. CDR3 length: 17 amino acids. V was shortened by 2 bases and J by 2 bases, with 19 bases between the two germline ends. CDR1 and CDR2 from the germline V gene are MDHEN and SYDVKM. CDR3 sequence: CASSLVGPGRRTYEQYF. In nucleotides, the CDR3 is TGTGCCAGCAGTTTAGTTGGACCAGGACGGAGAACCTACGAGCAGTACTTC.

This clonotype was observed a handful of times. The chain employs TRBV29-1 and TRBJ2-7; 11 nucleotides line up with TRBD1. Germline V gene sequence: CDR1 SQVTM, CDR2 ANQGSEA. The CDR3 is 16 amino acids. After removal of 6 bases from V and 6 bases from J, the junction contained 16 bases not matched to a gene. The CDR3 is CSVPAGTGGLYREQYF. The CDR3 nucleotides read TGCAGCGTACCTGCCGGGACAGGGGGTCTCTACCGCGAGCAGTACTTC.

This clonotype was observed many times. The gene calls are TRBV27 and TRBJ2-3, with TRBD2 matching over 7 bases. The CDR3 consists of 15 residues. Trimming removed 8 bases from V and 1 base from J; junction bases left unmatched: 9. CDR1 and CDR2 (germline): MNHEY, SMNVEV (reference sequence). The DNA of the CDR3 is TGTGCCAGCTCTCGTGTCCGGGGGGGCACAGATACGCAGTATTTT. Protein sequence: CASSRVRGGTDTQYF.

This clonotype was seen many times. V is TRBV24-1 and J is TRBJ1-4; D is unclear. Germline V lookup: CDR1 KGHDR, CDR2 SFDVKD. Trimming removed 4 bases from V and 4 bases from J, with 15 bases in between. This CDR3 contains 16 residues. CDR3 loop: CATSEQITNINEKLFF. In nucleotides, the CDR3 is TGTGCCACCAGTGAACAGATAACAAATATTAATGAAAAACTGTTTTTT.

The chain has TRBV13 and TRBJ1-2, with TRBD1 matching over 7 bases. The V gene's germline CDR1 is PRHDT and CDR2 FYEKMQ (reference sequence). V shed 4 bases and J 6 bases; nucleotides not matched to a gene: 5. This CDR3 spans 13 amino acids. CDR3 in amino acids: CASSSRTGNGYTF. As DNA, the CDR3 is TGTGCCAGCAGCTCCAGGACAGGAAATGGCTACACCTTC.

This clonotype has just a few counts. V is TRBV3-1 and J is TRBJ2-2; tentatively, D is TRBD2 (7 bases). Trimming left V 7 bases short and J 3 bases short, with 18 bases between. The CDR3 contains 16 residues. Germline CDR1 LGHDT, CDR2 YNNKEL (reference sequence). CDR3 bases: TGTGCCAGCACCCCCCGGGCGGGGGCCGACACCGGGGAGCTGTTTTTT. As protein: CASTPRAGADTGELFF.

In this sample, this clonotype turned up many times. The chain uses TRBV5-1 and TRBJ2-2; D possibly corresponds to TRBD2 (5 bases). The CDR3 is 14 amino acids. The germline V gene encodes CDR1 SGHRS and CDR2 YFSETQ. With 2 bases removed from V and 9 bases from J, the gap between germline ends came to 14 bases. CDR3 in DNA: TGCGCCAGCAGCTTCGAGACTACTTCGAGGGAGCTGTTTTTT. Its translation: CASSFETTSRELFF.

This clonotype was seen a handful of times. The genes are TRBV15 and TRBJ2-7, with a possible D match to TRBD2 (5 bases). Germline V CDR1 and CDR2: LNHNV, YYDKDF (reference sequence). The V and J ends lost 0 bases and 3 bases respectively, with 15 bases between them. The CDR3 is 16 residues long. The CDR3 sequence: CATSRERSSPIYEQYF. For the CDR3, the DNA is TGTGCCACCAGCAGAGAAAGATCTAGCCCAATCTACGAGCAGTACTTC.

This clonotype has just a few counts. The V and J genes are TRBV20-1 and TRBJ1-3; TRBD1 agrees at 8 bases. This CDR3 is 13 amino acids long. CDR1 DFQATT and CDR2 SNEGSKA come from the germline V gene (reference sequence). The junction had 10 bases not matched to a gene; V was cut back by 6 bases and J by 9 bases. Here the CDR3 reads CSAGRDTGGTIYF. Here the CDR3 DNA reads TGCAGTGCGGGCCGGGACACAGGGGGCACCATATATTTT.

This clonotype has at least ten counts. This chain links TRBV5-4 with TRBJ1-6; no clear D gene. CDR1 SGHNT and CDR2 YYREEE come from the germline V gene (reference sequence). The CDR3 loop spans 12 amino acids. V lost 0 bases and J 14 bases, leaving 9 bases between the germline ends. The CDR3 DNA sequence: TGTGCCAGCAGCTTGGGTCAGGAGTCCCTCCACTTT. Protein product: CASSLGQESLHF.

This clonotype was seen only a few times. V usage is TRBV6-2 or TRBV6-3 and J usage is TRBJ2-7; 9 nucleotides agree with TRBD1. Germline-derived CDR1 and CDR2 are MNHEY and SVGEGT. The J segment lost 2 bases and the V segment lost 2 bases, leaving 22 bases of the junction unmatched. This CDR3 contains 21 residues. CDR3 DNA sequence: TGTGCCAGCAGTTACCCCTCCCGGACAGGGGCGAACCAACGCTATCCCTACGAGCAGTACTTC. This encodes CASSYPSRTGANQRYPYEQYF.

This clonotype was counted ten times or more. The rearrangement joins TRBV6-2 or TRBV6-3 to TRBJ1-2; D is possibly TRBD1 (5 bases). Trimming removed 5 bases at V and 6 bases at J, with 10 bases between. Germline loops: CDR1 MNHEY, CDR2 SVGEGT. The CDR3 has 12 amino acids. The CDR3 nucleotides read TGTGCCAGCAGTGACAGTTACCATGGCTACACCTTC. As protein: CASSDSYHGYTF.

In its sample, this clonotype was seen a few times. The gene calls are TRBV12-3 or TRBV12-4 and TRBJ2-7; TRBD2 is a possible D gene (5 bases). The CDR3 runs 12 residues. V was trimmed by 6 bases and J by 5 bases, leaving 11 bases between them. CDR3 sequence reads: CASSPPGNEQYF. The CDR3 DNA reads TGTGCCAGCAGCCCTCCCGGGAACGAGCAGTACTTC.

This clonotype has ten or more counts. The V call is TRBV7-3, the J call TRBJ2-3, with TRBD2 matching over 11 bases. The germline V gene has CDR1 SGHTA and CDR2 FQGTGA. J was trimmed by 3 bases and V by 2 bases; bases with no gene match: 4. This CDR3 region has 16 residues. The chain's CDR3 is CASSLGASGGTDTQYF. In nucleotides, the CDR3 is TGTGCCAGCAGCTTAGGGGCTAGCGGGGGGACAGATACGCAGTATTTT.

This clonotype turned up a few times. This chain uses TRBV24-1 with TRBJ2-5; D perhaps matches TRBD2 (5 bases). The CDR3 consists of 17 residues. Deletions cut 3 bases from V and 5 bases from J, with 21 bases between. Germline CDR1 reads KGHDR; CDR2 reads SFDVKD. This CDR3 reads CATSDRGKESGSETQYF. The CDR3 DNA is TGTGCCACCAGTGATAGAGGGAAGGAGTCGGGATCGGAGACCCAGTACTTC.

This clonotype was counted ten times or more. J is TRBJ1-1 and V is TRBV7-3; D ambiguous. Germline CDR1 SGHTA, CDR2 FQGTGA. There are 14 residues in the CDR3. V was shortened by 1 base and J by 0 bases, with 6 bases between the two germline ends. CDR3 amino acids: CASSLNGLNTEAFF. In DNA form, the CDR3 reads TGTGCCAGCAGCTTAAACGGATTGAACACTGAAGCTTTCTTT. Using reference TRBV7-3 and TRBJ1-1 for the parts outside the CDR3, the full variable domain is GAGVSQTPSNKVTEKGKYVELRCDPISGHTALYWYRQSLGQGPEFLIYFQGTGAADDSGLPNDRFFAVRPEGSVSTLKIQRTERGDSAVYLCASSLNGLNTEAFFGQGTRLTVV.

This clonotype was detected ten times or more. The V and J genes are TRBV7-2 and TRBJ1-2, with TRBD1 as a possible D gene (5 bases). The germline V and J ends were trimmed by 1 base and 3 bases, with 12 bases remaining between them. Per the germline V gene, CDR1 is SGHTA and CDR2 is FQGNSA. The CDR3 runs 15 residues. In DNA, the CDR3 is TGTGCCAGCAGCTTAGTTGGGGGATCTGACTATGGCTACACCTTC. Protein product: CASSLVGGSDYGYTF.

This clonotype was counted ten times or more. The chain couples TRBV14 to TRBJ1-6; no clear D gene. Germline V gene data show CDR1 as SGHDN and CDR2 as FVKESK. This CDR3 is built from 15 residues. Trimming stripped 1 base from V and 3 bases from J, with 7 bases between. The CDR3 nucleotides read TGTGCCAGCAGCCAAGGGGTCGTCTATAATTCACCCCTCCACTTT. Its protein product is CASSQGVVYNSPLHF.

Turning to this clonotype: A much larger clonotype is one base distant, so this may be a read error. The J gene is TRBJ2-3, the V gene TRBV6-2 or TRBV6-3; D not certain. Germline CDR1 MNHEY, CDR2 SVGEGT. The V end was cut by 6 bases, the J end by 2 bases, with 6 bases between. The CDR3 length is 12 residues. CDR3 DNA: TGTGCCAGCAGCAAACTCACAGATACGCAGTATTTT. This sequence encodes CASSKLTDTQYF.

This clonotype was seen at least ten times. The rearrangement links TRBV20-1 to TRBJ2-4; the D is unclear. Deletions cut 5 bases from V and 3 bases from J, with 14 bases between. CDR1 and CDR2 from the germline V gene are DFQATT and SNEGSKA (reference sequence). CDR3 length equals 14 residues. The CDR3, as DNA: TGCAGTGCTGGGCCCCGTTTAGGCAAAAACATTCAGTACTTC. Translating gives CSAGPRLGKNIQYF.

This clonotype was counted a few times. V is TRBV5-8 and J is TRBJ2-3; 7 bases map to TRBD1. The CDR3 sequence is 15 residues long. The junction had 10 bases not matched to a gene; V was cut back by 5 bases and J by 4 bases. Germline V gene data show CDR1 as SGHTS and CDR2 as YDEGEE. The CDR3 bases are TGTGCCAGCAGTTCCGGACAGGTCCGACCAGATACGCAGTATTTT. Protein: CASSSGQVRPDTQYF.

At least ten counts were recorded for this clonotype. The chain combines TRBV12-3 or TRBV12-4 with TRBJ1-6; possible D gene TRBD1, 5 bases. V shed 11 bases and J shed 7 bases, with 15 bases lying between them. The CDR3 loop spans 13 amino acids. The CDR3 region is CAVRRGENSPLHF. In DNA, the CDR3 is TGTGCCGTCCGGCGGGGGGAAAATTCACCCCTCCACTTT.

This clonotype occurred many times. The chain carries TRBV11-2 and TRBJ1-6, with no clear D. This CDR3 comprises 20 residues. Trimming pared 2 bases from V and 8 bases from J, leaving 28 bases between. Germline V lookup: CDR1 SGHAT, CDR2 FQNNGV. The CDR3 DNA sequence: TGTGCCAGCAGCTTATTGGGGAACTCGGGCCCCGCCGCATCCTATTCACCCCTCCACTTT. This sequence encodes CASSLLGNSGPAASYSPLHF.

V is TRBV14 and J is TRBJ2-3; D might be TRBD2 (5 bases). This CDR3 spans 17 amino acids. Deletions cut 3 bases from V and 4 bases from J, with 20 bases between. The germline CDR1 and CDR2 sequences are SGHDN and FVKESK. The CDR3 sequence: CASSQEELANGADTQYF. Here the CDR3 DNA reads TGTGCCAGCAGCCAGGAGGAGCTAGCCAACGGGGCAGATACGCAGTATTTT.

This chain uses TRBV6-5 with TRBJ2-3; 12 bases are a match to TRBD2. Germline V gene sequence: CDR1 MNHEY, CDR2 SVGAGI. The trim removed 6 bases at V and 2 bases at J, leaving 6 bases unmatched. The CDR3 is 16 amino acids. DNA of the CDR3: TGTGCCAGCAGCCGACTAGCGGGGGCCAACACAGATACGCAGTATTTT. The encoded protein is CASSRLAGANTDTQYF.

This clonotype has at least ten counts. In DNA form, the CDR3 reads TGTGCCACCCGGGACAGAGACTCCTACAATGAGCAGTTCTTC. Translation: CATRDRDSYNEQFF. This sequence joins TRBV10-3 and TRBJ2-1, with 7 nucleotides matching TRBD1. Per the germline V gene, CDR1 is ENHRY and CDR2 is SYGVKD. This CDR3 is 14 amino acids long. V dropped 10 bases and J dropped 0; count of bases not matched to a gene: 6.

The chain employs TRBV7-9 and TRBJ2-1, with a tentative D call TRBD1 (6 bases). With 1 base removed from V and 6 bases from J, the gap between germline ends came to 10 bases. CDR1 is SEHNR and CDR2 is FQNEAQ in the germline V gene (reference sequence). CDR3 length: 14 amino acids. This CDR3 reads CASSLEGVSNEQFF. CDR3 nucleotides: TGTGCCAGCAGCTTAGAGGGGGTTTCCAATGAGCAGTTCTTC.